The present T cell receptor beta chain was sequenced within a study of T-cell memory formation after mild COVID-19. Study observations and caveats: The finding that pre-infection memory included some responding clones suggested that cross-reactive memory joined. Clones shrinking between day 15 and 85 showed a balanced CD4/CD8 split, and those that grew later tilted toward CD4+.

The germline CDR1 and CDR2 sequences are LNHNV and YYDKDF (reference sequence). Trimming removed 0 bases from V and 0 bases from J, with 9 bases in between. This CDR3 contains 15 residues. This clonotype was observed a few times. Antigen unknown. TCRdb ran MiXCR on the 5' RACE reads and lists one entry per CDR3 protein. The repertoire holds some 410,000 distinct CDR3 sequences, with about 22% as singletons. Sequenced material: PBMCs or a T cell subset sorted from them (not recorded which). The rearrangement joins TRBV15 to TRBJ2-7; no definite D call. This TCR was recovered from an adult woman who had mild COVID-19 (a few samples of this study predate the infection). Cell type and time point are not known. The CDR3 sequence is CATSRDFGNSYEQYF. The DNA for the CDR3 is TGTGCCACCAGCAGAGATTTCGGCAACTCCTACGAGCAGTACTTC.